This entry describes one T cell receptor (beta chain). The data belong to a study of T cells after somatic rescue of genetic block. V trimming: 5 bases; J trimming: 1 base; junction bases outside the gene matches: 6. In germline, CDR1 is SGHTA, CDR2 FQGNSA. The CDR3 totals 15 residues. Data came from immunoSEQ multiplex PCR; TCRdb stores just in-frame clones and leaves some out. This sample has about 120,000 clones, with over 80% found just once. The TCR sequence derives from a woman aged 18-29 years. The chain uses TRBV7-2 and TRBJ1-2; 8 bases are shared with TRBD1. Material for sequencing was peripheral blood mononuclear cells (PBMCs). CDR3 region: CASSEETGVNYGYTF. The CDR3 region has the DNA TGTGCCAGCAGCGAGGAGACAGGGGTTAACTATGGCTACACCTTC.